This T cell receptor (beta chain) was obtained from a study of circulating and synovial CD4+ cells in juvenile arthritis. Findings and limits, study-wide: These blood cells shared more CDR3 sequences with synovium than bulk blood.

In the case of this clone: Antigen unknown.

Trimming removed 6 bases from V and 0 bases from J, with 11 bases in between. The length of the CDR3 is 14 residues. Germline-derived CDR1 and CDR2 are MDHEN and SYDVKM. Generated by immunoSEQ multiplex PCR, the TCRdb table keeps only in-frame clones and is missing some. The sample carries 30,000 to 35,000 clones, roughly 95% recorded once. V and J are TRBV28 and TRBJ1-2; D is undetermined. Input material: CD4+ T cells from blood. The origin of this receptor is a human donor with juvenile idiopathic arthritis. CDR3: CASRSGGPNYGYTF. DNA of the CDR3: TGTGCCAGCAGATCAGGCGGGCCTAACTATGGCTACACCTTC.